The rows below give T cell receptor beta chains drawn from one sample of a study of radiation and T cells in renal cell carcinoma. Measured with immunoSEQ multiplex PCR; TCRdb has only the in-frame clones, and not every one. Of under 100,000 clones in the sample, about 79% are singletons; the top ten hold more than 7%. The material was blood, obtained from a patient whose treatment included radiotherapy and nephrectomy. These receptors all come from a man in his sixties with renal cell carcinoma. CDR3s include the opening cysteine and the closing phenylalanine or tryptophan. A D gene is named only where the DNA matches it firmly.

V,D,CDR3
TRBV7-2,.,CASSFTGTDSNYGYTF
TRBV27,.,CASSLSFYGYTF
TRBV7-9,.,CASSGGHEQYF
TRBV28,.,CASSSGRTTNEKLFF
TRBV7-7,.,CASSPATETQYF
TRBV5-1,.,CASSPPRVGVTGELFF
TRBV10-1,TRBD2,CASSDGGSRSEQFF
TRBV11-2,.,CASSLGQGPYNEQFF
TRBV18,TRBD2,CASSPGLVKSTDTQYF
TRBV5-1,.,CASSLWGVNTEAFF
TRBV14,.,CASSRGTQYF
TRBV20-1,.,CSAILYEQYF
TRBV28,.,CASSLGPGQETQYF
TRBV11-2,.,CASSPVQETQYF
TRBV29-1,.,CSVTGYNYGYTF
TRBV6-5,TRBD1,CASSPTGGSYNEQFF
TRBV7-9,.,CASSLEGGEAFF
TRBV29-1,.,CSVEDRGEGYGYTF
TRBV27,TRBD2,CASSFEGRSWEGRYEQYF
TRBV7-2,.,CASSSTGDRSLIYGYTF
TRBV27,.,CASSPIRLPEKLFF
TRBV19,TRBD1,CASSGTGDNQPQHF
TRBV27,.,CASSLLQGAEGYTF
TRBV10-1,.,CASSDRSAITGELFF
TRBV7-6,.,CASSLGPEDTQYF
TRBV19,TRBD2,CASSSLGGANTGELFF
TRBV14,.,CASSVGGPYGYTF
TRBV6-5,TRBD2,CASSSQGLAAYNEQFF
TRBV27,.,CASSLSGRGPSGTQYF
TRBV5-1,TRBD1,CASSFAGGSEAFF
TRBV28,TRBD1,CASRRTGGRGNQPQHF
TRBV7-2,TRBD2,CASSAKPLAGGTETQYF
TRBV7-9,.,CASSFGGENTEAFF
TRBV28,TRBD1,CASRLRRWDRTYEQYF
TRBV19,.,CASSPGYGNTEAFF
TRBV7-8,.,CASSLGLGPPYEQYF
TRBV11-3,.,CASSLDYSGNTIYF
TRBV7-8,.,CASSRGVGETQYF
TRBV30,TRBD1,CAWSSGRTGINEQFF
TRBV19,.,CASRPRTDRSYEQYF
TRBV5-1,TRBD2,CASSPQPLAGSHNEQFF
TRBV5-1,TRBD1,CASSPGRAGGNYGYTF
TRBV7-2,.,CASSLDAGWGEQYF
TRBV10-3,.,CAIRKGVEGVNEQFF
TRBV6-7,TRBD2,CASTSGSSGNEQFF
TRBV28,TRBD1,CASSLGDGTGNQPQHF